These 30 T cell receptor beta chains came from one sample sequenced in a study of blood T cell repertoires in COVID-19. Clones were sequenced by immunoSEQ multiplex PCR, and TCRdb holds only the in-frame ones, with some missing. The sample contains approximately 110,000 clones, less than 75% of which appear only once. The source material was peripheral blood. The receptors were gathered from a human donor with acute or convalescent COVID-19. The donor label of this sample is uncertain.

This rearrangement joins TRBV5-8 to TRBJ1-2; unclear D gene. CDR1 and CDR2 (germline): SGHTS, YDEGEE. V lost 1 base and J lost 2, with 3 bases in between. This CDR3 is built from 12 residues. The CDR3 protein is CASSLQNYGYTF. CDR3 nucleotides: TGTGCCAGCAGCTTGCAGAACTATGGCTACACCTTC.

The rearrangement links TRBV24-1 to TRBJ2-5; TRBD1 agrees at 10 bases. The CDR3 is 16 residues long. Germline CDR1 and CDR2: KGHDR and SFDVKD. V shed 7 bases, J shed 4 bases, and the junction held 11 bases outside the gene matches. The DNA for the CDR3 is TGTGCCACCAGCCGCACTCCCGGGACAGGGGTAGAGACCCAGTACTTC. As protein: CATSRTPGTGVETQYF.

This clone has a single count. The chain carries TRBV6-6 and TRBJ2-7, with D maybe TRBD2 (5 bases). Trimming took 4 bases from V and 2 from J, leaving 15 bases between them. Germline V gene data show CDR1 as MNHNY and CDR2 as SVGAGI (reference sequence). This CDR3 spans 15 amino acids. The CDR3 loop is CASSFLAGETYEQYV. The CDR3 nucleotides read TGTGCCAGCAGTTTCCTCGCCGGGGAGACCTACGAGCAGTACGTC.

The chain joins TRBV5-1 to TRBJ2-3; 13 bases are a match to TRBD2. J gave up 8 bases and V 8 bases, and 11 bases lay outside the gene matches. Germline CDR1 and CDR2: SGHRS and YFSETQ. This CDR3 has 15 residues. The CDR3, as DNA: TGCGCCAGTGGACGGACTAGCGGGGGCGAGGGTACGCAGTATTTT. This codes for CASGRTSGGEGTQYF.

The V gene is TRBV2, the J gene TRBJ2-5; D is ambiguous. CDR3 size: 13 residues. Trimming shortened V by 4 bases and J by 2 bases, and 8 bases separated the two germline ends. The germline V gene has CDR1 SNHLY and CDR2 FYNNEI. The CDR3 region is CASSVERQETQYF. CDR3 DNA: TGTGCCAGCAGTGTAGAAAGACAAGAGACCCAGTACTTC.

This clone was seen more than once but under ten times. The gene calls are TRBV3-1 (or the pseudogene TRBV3-2) and TRBJ1-2; D is undetermined. Deletions cut 2 bases from V and 3 bases from J, with 13 bases between. This CDR3 is built from 15 residues. From germline, CDR1 is LGHDT and CDR2 YNNKEL (reference sequence). This chain's CDR3 is CASSQRRGRDYGYTF. The CDR3 bases are TGTGCCAGCAGCCAAAGGCGGGGTAGAGACTATGGCTACACCTTC.

This clone was counted a few times. The chain carries TRBV19 and TRBJ1-6; D remains unclear. The V end lost 6 bases, the J end lost 7 bases, and 13 bases lay between the germline ends. This CDR3 has 14 residues. Germline CDR1 and CDR2: LNHDA and SQIVND (reference sequence). CDR3 in amino acids: CASSSGEGNSPLHF. The CDR3 nucleotides read TGTGCCAGTAGCTCCGGGGAAGGGAATTCACCCCTCCACTTT.

This chain joins TRBV5-4 and TRBJ1-1; D perhaps matches TRBD1 (5 bases). Germline lookup yields CDR1 SGHNT and CDR2 YYREEE (reference sequence). The CDR3 extends over 13 amino acids. V was shortened by 3 bases and J by 0 bases, with 6 bases between the two germline ends. The CDR3 here is CASSWGVNTEAFF. Here the CDR3 DNA reads TGTGCCAGCAGCTGGGGGGTGAACACTGAAGCTTTCTTT.

The gene calls are TRBV28 and TRBJ2-5, with 9 bases fitting TRBD2. This CDR3 is built from 19 residues. Per germline, CDR1 MDHEN and CDR2 SYDVKM. V lost 2 bases and J lost 4; bases outside the gene matches: 17. The CDR3 DNA sequence: TGTGCCAGCAGTTTACCCTTGGGGGTAGCGGGGGTCCGGGGAGAGACCCAGTACTTC. Translation: CASSLPLGVAGVRGETQYF.

The genes are TRBV5-1 and TRBJ2-6; 7 nucleotides line up with TRBD1. CDR3 length equals 20 residues. V trimming: 3 bases; J trimming: 0 bases; junction bases outside the gene matches: 15. CDR1 and CDR2 (germline): SGHRS, YFSETQ. The CDR3 DNA reads as TGCGCCAGCAGCTCCGGACAGGAATGGGACCTAATCTCTGGGGCCAACGTCCTGACTTTC. The encoded protein is CASSSGQEWDLISGANVLTF. The full variable domain, rest sourced from reference TRBV5-1 and TRBJ2-6, is KAGVTQTPRYLIKTRGQQVTLSCSPISGHRSVSWYQQTPGQGLQFLFEYFSETQRNKGNFPGRFSGRQFSNSRSEMNVSTLELGDSALYLCASSSGQEWDLISGANVLTFGAGSRLTVL.

The V gene is TRBV24-1, the J gene TRBJ1-1; 9 nucleotides agree with TRBD1. The CDR3 totals 13 residues. Looked up from germline, CDR1 is KGHDR and CDR2 is SFDVKD. J was trimmed by 5 bases and V by 9 bases; bases with no gene match: 6. CDR3 loop: CATDGTGMTEAFF. The CDR3 DNA sequence: TGTGCCACCGACGGGACAGGGATGACTGAAGCTTTCTTT.

This clone showed up just a few times. This sequence joins TRBV19 and TRBJ1-1; 8 bases match TRBD1. The ends lost 4 bases at V and 0 bases at J; junction bases unmatched: 13. The CDR3 spans 18 residues. CDR1 is LNHDA, CDR2 SQIVND, per germline (reference sequence). DNA for the CDR3: TGTGCCAGTAGTACCACTCTCTGGACAGGGCCGATGAACACTGAAGCTTTCTTT. It specifies CASSTTLWTGPMNTEAFF.

The chain recombines TRBV6-5 with TRBJ2-7; D possibly corresponds to TRBD1 (6 bases). The CDR3 extends over 13 amino acids. Germline V gives CDR1 MNHEY, CDR2 SVGAGI. V gave up 5 bases and J gave up 3 bases, with 11 bases separating them. In DNA, the CDR3 is TGTGCCAGCAGTCACAGGGTCCACTACGAGCAGTACGTC. Protein sequence: CASSHRVHYEQYV.

V is TRBV7-9 and J is TRBJ2-5; the D gene is possibly TRBD1 (7 bases). Trimming took 3 bases from V and 5 from J, leaving 10 bases between them. CDR1 and CDR2 (germline): SEHNR, FQNEAQ (reference sequence). This CDR3 has 13 residues. The DNA of the CDR3 is TGTGCCAGCAGCTTCTCAGGGGGGGAGACCCAGTACTTC. Protein: CASSFSGGETQYF.

The chain uses TRBV6-5 and TRBJ2-5, with D maybe TRBD2 (6 bases). The CDR3 consists of 16 residues. V was trimmed by 3 bases and J by 1 base, leaving 15 bases between them. Germline-derived CDR1 and CDR2 are MNHEY and SVGAGI. The CDR3 DNA reads as TGTGCCAGCAGTTATAACGGAGGACTACGCCAAGAGACCCAGTACTTC. The encoded protein is CASSYNGGLRQETQYF.

J is TRBJ1-3 and V is TRBV14; tentative D call: TRBD1 (6 bases). Looked up from germline, CDR1 is SGHDN and CDR2 is FVKESK. V was cut by 4 bases and J by 4 bases, with 20 bases left in between. The CDR3 is made up of 17 amino acids. CDR3 in amino acids: CASSLIRGAGSGNTIYF. The CDR3 coding sequence is TGTGCCAGCAGCCTCATACGGGGGGCAGGATCAGGAAACACCATATATTTT.

The table lists this clone with a few counts. The rearrangement uses TRBV5-1 and TRBJ2-2, with a weak D call TRBD1 (5 bases). Germline V gene sequence: CDR1 SGHRS, CDR2 YFSETQ. The CDR3 length is 14 residues. The germline V and J ends were trimmed by 6 bases and 1 base, with 10 bases remaining between them. The chain's CDR3 is CASILGENTGELFF. Here the CDR3 DNA reads TGCGCCAGCATCCTAGGGGAGAACACCGGGGAGCTGTTTTTT.

This clone was recorded only once. Written as DNA, the CDR3 is TGTGCCAGCAGTAGGGACAGGGGTAACTATGGCTACACCTTC. Its protein is CASSRDRGNYGYTF. The chain uses TRBV2 and TRBJ1-2, with 10 positions matching TRBD1. Germline assignment: CDR1 SNHLY and CDR2 FYNNEI. There are 14 residues in the CDR3. The V segment lost 5 bases and the J segment 1 base; nucleotides outside the gene matches: 1. Full variable domain (remainder filled in from reference TRBV2 and TRBJ1-2): EPEVTQTPSHQVTQMGQEVILRCVPISNHLYFYWYRQILGQKVEFLVSFYNNEISEKSEIFDDQFSVERPDGSNFTLKIRSTKLEDSAMYFCASSRDRGNYGYTFGSGTRLTVV.

V gene TRBV7-9 combines with J gene TRBJ1-1, with TRBD1 matching over 11 bases. The CDR3 covers 14 residues. The germline V gene encodes CDR1 SEHNR and CDR2 FQNEAQ (reference sequence). The V gene end was trimmed by 7 bases and the J gene end by 4 bases; junction bases not matched to a gene: 5. The CDR3 nucleotides are TGTGCCAGCACCCGGACAGGGGGCTTCACTGAAGCTTTCTTT. This encodes CASTRTGGFTEAFF.

This rearrangement joins TRBV30 to TRBJ1-6; D is perhaps TRBD1 (5 bases). The CDR3 spans 16 residues. Germline V gene data show CDR1 as GTSNPN and CDR2 as SVGIG (reference sequence). Deletions cut 4 bases from V and 8 bases from J, with 21 bases between. The CDR3 nucleotides are TGTGCCTGGACGGTCGGTCACAGGTCGTGGGATTCACCCCTCCACTTT. Translated: CAWTVGHRSWDSPLHF.

The genes are TRBV7-9 and TRBJ1-4; D gene unclear. The germline V and J ends were trimmed by 2 bases and 0 bases, with 4 bases remaining between them. Germline V CDR1 and CDR2: SEHNR, FQNEAQ (reference sequence). The CDR3 loop spans 14 amino acids. The CDR3 bases are TGTGCCAGCAGCTTATATGCAACTAATGAAAAACTGTTTTTT. This translates into CASSLYATNEKLFF.

The chain uses TRBV28 and TRBJ2-1; TRBD2 agrees at 13 bases. CDR3 length: 19 residues. The junction had 12 bases not matched to a gene; V was cut back by 4 bases and J by 3 bases. CDR1 and CDR2 (germline): MDHEN, SYDVKM. The CDR3 region is CASSSLFRLAGGGYNEQFF. The CDR3, as DNA: TGTGCCAGCAGTTCACTCTTCCGACTAGCGGGGGGTGGCTACAATGAGCAGTTCTTC.

The CDR3 DNA follows: TGTGCCAGCAGGCCCGGACAGGGGTTGGGAAACACCATATATTTT. Its translation: CASRPGQGLGNTIYF. The rearrangement uses TRBV28 and TRBJ1-3; TRBD1 matches at 9 bases. Trimming removed 6 bases from V and 4 bases from J; junction bases left unmatched: 7. The CDR3 runs to 15 residues. The germline V gene has CDR1 MDHEN and CDR2 SYDVKM.

The J gene is TRBJ1-5, the V gene TRBV18, with 8 nucleotides matching TRBD1. Per germline, CDR1 KGHSH and CDR2 LQKENI. The CDR3 contains 13 residues. V shed 8 bases and J 7 bases; nucleotides not matched to a gene: 7. Here the CDR3 reads CASAAQGAQPQHF. The CDR3 bases are TGTGCCAGCGCGGCTCAGGGGGCCCAGCCCCAGCATTTT.

The chain recombines TRBV11-2 with TRBJ1-1; possibly TRBD1 for D (5 bases). The V gene lost 2 bases and the J gene lost 2 bases, with 12 bases spanning the gap. CDR3 size: 15 residues. CDR1 and CDR2 (germline): SGHAT, FQNNGV. The CDR3 protein is CASSLKMGGNTEAFF. The CDR3 nucleotides read TGTGCCAGCAGCTTAAAAATGGGGGGAAACACTGAAGCTTTCTTT.

This chain uses TRBV7-9 with TRBJ1-4; D not resolved. Germline loops: CDR1 SEHNR, CDR2 FQNEAQ (reference sequence). V gave up 1 base and J gave up 4 bases, with 10 bases separating them. The CDR3 length is 15 residues. This CDR3 reads CASSLGDLDNEKLFF. The CDR3 DNA reads TGTGCCAGCAGCTTAGGAGACTTAGATAATGAAAAACTGTTTTTT.

The chain carries TRBV6-5 and TRBJ2-1, with unresolved D. The length of the CDR3 is 13 residues. Trimming cost V 5 bases and J 9 bases, with 14 bases left between them. Germline V lookup: CDR1 MNHEY, CDR2 SVGAGI. The CDR3, as DNA: TGTGCCAGCAGTACGCACGGTAGAGGTGAGCAGTTCTTC. Translation: CASSTHGRGEQFF.

V gene TRBV19 combines with J gene TRBJ2-4; TRBD2 might be the D (6 bases). The germline V gene has CDR1 LNHDA and CDR2 SQIVND (reference sequence). There are 15 residues in the CDR3. The ends were cut back, 8 bases at V and 2 bases at J, with 16 bases in the middle. CDR3 region: CASADWGRPKNIQYF. The DNA of the CDR3 is TGTGCCAGTGCGGATTGGGGGAGGCCCAAAAACATTCAGTACTTC.

This clone was seen more than once but under ten times. The rearrangement uses TRBV7-9 and TRBJ2-1; 7 bases match TRBD1. Germline V gene sequence: CDR1 SEHNR, CDR2 FQNEAQ (reference sequence). The V and J ends lost 2 bases and 0 bases, in that order; junction bases with no gene match: 10. The CDR3 consists of 18 residues. DNA for the CDR3: TGTGCCAGCAGCTTATCGTGGGGCAGGGGGAGCTCCTACAATGAGCAGTTCTTC. This gives the protein CASSLSWGRGSSYNEQFF.

The chain joins TRBV5-1 to TRBJ1-1, with D tentatively TRBD1 (5 bases). The CDR3 has 12 amino acids. Germline V gene sequence: CDR1 SGHRS, CDR2 YFSETQ. Trimming left V 1 base short and J 6 bases short, with 7 bases between. This CDR3 is CASSLWGAEAFF. For the CDR3, the DNA is TGCGCCAGCAGCTTGTGGGGGGCTGAAGCTTTCTTT.